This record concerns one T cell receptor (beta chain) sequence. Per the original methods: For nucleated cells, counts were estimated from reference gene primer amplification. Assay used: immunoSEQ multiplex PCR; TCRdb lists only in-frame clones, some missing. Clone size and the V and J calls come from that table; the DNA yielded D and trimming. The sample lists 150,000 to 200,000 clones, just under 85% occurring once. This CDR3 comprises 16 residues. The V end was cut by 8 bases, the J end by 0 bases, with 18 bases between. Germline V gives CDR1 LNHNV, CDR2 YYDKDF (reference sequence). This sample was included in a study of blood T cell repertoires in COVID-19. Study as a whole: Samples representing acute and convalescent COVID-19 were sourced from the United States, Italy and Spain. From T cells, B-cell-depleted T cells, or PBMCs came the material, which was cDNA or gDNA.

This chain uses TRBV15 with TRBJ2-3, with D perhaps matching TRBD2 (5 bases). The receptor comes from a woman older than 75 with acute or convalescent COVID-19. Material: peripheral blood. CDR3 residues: CATRQRLTASTDTQYF. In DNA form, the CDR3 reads TGTGCCACCCGGCAGCGACTAACCGCTAGCACAGATACGCAGTATTTT.